A single sample gave rise to the 31 T cell receptor beta chains below, sequenced in a study of blood T cells in healthy people across ages. A second PCR of roughly 7 to 11 cycles used a sample-barcoded 5' primer and a J-beta primer mix. TCRdb analysed the 5' RACE reads with MiXCR anew, one entry per CDR3 protein. The sample has about 640,000 distinct CDR3 sequences, approximately 50% seen once. Sequences were obtained from blood. The receptors originated from a man between 60 and 75 years old in good health.

The chain employs TRBV12-3 or TRBV12-4 and TRBJ2-1; 8 bases line up with TRBD1. This CDR3 has 15 residues. Unmatched junction bases numbered 11, after V lost 6 bases and J lost 7 bases. The CDR3 is CASSPTRTGLNEQFF. The CDR3 nucleotides read TGTGCCAGCAGCCCCACCCGGACAGGGCTGAATGAGCAGTTCTTC.

This clonotype appeared a single time. This chain uses TRBV15 with TRBJ1-2; 7 nucleotides match TRBD1. There are 15 residues in the CDR3. Trimming cost V 3 bases and J 2 bases; bases outside gene matches: 6. Germline V gives CDR1 LNHNV, CDR2 YYDKDF (reference sequence). This CDR3 is CATSRGMDRNYGYTF. CDR3 bases: TGTGCCACCAGCAGGGGGATGGACAGGAACTATGGCTACACCTTC.

This rearrangement joins TRBV2 to TRBJ2-7, with TRBD2 matching 11 bases. CDR3 length equals 15 residues. Germline trimming cut 3 bases from V and 7 bases from J; bases unmatched to any gene: 8. CDR1 is SNHLY and CDR2 is FYNNEI in the germline V gene. Here the CDR3 reads CASSDIAGGHNEQYF. DNA for the CDR3: TGTGCCAGCAGTGATATAGCGGGGGGGCATAATGAGCAGTACTTC.

This clonotype occurred a few times. This chain connects TRBV6-5 to TRBJ2-5; D unresolved. This CDR3 is built from 14 residues. V dropped 0 bases and J dropped 5 bases, with 10 bases sitting between them. Germline values: CDR1 MNHEY, CDR2 SVGAGI. The CDR3 here is CASSYSLGVETQYF. In nucleotides, the CDR3 is TGTGCCAGCAGTTACTCGCTGGGCGTGGAGACCCAGTACTTC.

V is TRBV20-1 and J is TRBJ2-5; the D gene is possibly TRBD2 (6 bases). Trimming took 0 bases from V and 1 from J, leaving 12 bases between them. Germline V lookup: CDR1 DFQATT, CDR2 SNEGSKA (reference sequence). This CDR3 has 15 amino acids. Written as DNA, the CDR3 is TGCAGTGCTAGAGATCCCCGGGGAGGCCAAGAGACCCAGTACTTC. This translates into CSARDPRGGQETQYF.

The chain combines TRBV4-2 with TRBJ2-7; no reliable D call. The tail of the sequence fits TRBJ2-5 better, so the J call may be wrong. The CDR3 length is 13 residues. The V gene's germline CDR1 is LGHNA and CDR2 YNFKEQ. The CDR3: CASSQDRAGTQYF. For the CDR3, the DNA is TGTGCCAGCAGCCAAGATAGAGCAGGGACCCAGTACTTC.

V and J are TRBV10-3 and TRBJ2-2; D is possibly TRBD2 (7 bases). The V end lost 6 bases, the J end lost 2 bases, and 13 bases lay between the germline ends. The CDR3 is 15 residues long. CDR1 and CDR2 (germline): ENHRY, SYGVKD. The CDR3 nucleotides read TGTGCCATCAGCCAGGCGGGGGCCAACACCGGGGAGCTGTTTTTT. As protein: CAISQAGANTGELFF.

The chain recombines TRBV6-6 with TRBJ2-7; the D gene could be TRBD1 or TRBD2 (6 bases each). V was trimmed by 7 bases and J by 2 bases, leaving 12 bases between them. This CDR3 comprises 13 residues. The V gene's germline CDR1 is MNHNY and CDR2 SVGAGI (reference sequence). CDR3 loop: CASTGAVPYEQYF. The DNA for the CDR3 is TGTGCCAGCACGGGGGCCGTACCCTACGAGCAGTACTTC.

V usage is TRBV20-1 and J usage is TRBJ1-5; 10 bases agree with TRBD1. V gave up 3 bases and J gave up 6 bases; unmatched junction bases: 5. The CDR3 runs to 14 residues. The V gene's germline CDR1 is DFQATT and CDR2 SNEGSKA (reference sequence). Written as DNA, the CDR3 is TGCAGTGCTAGGCGGGACAGGGGAGGTCAGCCCCAGCATTTT. Its protein product is CSARRDRGGQPQHF.

The J gene is TRBJ1-5, the V gene TRBV5-5, with 12 bases matching TRBD1. After removal of 4 bases from V and 1 base from J, the junction contained 6 bases not matched to a gene. CDR1 and CDR2 from the germline V gene are SGHKS and YYEKEE (reference sequence). This CDR3 has 17 residues. CDR3: CASSPGTGGVSNQPQHF. CDR3 DNA sequence: TGTGCCAGCAGCCCCGGGACAGGGGGCGTGAGCAATCAGCCCCAGCATTTT.

The rearrangement joins TRBV6-2 or TRBV6-3 to TRBJ1-5; 7 bases align to TRBD1. Germline trimming cut 8 bases from V and 2 bases from J; bases unmatched to any gene: 6. Germline CDR1 MNHEY, CDR2 SVGEGT. The length of the CDR3 is 14 residues. The CDR3 DNA reads TGTGCCAGCGGGCCAGGGGGGGGCAATCAGCCCCAGCATTTT. Translation: CASGPGGGNQPQHF.

Only a few counts were recorded for this clonotype. This chain joins TRBV7-2 and TRBJ2-1, with TRBD2 matching 9 bases. The CDR3 spans 17 residues. Germline trimming cut 4 bases from V and 5 bases from J; bases unmatched to any gene: 12. Germline CDR1 and CDR2: SGHTA and FQGNSA. CDR3 bases: TGTGCCAGCAGCTATTCCCCCGGGACTAGCAGGAACAATGAGCAGTTCTTC. It specifies CASSYSPGTSRNNEQFF.

The V and J genes are TRBV3-1 and TRBJ1-1, with D perhaps matching TRBD1 (5 bases). Trimming took 2 bases from V and 9 from J, leaving 13 bases between them. Germline assignment: CDR1 LGHDT and CDR2 YNNKEL (reference sequence). The CDR3 has 13 residues. The CDR3 spells CASSQSPEGKAFF. CDR3 in DNA: TGTGCCAGCAGCCAAAGTCCTGAGGGGAAAGCTTTCTTT.

This clonotype was detected many times. The chain joins TRBV29-1 to TRBJ1-1; no definite D call. The CDR3 contains 10 residues. CDR1 and CDR2 from the germline V gene are SQVTM and ANQGSEA. Trimming pared 7 bases from V and 6 bases from J, leaving 9 bases between. CDR3 loop: CSGTASEAFF. The CDR3 DNA reads TGCAGCGGAACCGCATCTGAAGCTTTCTTT. Filled out from reference TRBV29-1 and TRBJ1-1, the complete variable domain reads SAVISQKPSRDICQRGTSLTIQCQVDSQVTMMFWYRQQPGQSLTLIATANQGSEATYESGFVIDKFPISRPNLTFSTLTVSNMSPEDSSIYLCSGTASEAFFGQGTRLTVV.

Only one count was recorded for this clonotype. In DNA form, the CDR3 reads TGTGCCAGCAGCCCTCGGGCCACCTACAATGAGCAGTTCTTC. Amino acid sequence: CASSPRATYNEQFF. V gene TRBV9 combines with J gene TRBJ2-1; no reliable D call. This CDR3 contains 14 residues. The V gene lost 4 bases and the J gene lost 2 bases, with 10 bases spanning the gap. Germline CDR1 reads SGDLS; CDR2 reads YYNGEE.

This clonotype was observed a single time. The chain joins TRBV20-1 to TRBJ1-4; D gene uncertain. The CDR3 covers 14 residues. Germline V lookup: CDR1 DFQATT, CDR2 SNEGSKA (reference sequence). V lost 1 base and J lost 7, with 13 bases in between. CDR3 residues: CSARVSVAGEKLFF. In DNA form, the CDR3 reads TGCAGTGCTAGAGTGTCTGTTGCAGGTGAAAAACTGTTTTTT.

The genes are TRBV2 and TRBJ1-2; D is ambiguous. In germline, CDR1 is SNHLY, CDR2 FYNNEI. This CDR3 is 12 amino acids long. V was trimmed by 3 bases and J by 5 bases, leaving 7 bases between them. The CDR3 is CASSEASYGYTF. CDR3 DNA sequence: TGTGCCAGCAGTGAGGCCTCATATGGCTACACCTTC.

The chain links TRBV29-1 to TRBJ1-1; D is uncertain. Germline V gene sequence: CDR1 SQVTM, CDR2 ANQGSEA. The CDR3 is made up of 13 amino acids. Deletions cut 4 bases from V and 1 base from J, with 10 bases between. DNA of the CDR3: TGCAGCGTTGCCCTAAGTGGGAACACTGAAGCTTTCTTT. It encodes CSVALSGNTEAFF.

The chain uses TRBV12-3 or TRBV12-4 and TRBJ2-2, with D unresolved. Trimming stripped 6 bases from V and 8 bases from J, with 10 bases between. This CDR3 comprises 12 residues. The CDR3 bases are TGTGCCAGCAGCCAAGAGCGAGGGGAGCTGTTTTTT. Protein: CASSQERGELFF.

This sequence joins TRBV3-1 and TRBJ2-3; the D is unclear. Trimming stripped 1 base from V and 2 bases from J, with 10 bases between. This CDR3 has 15 amino acids. CDR1 and CDR2 (germline): LGHDT, YNNKEL (reference sequence). The CDR3 reads CASSQGFGPTDTQYF. CDR3 sequence (DNA): TGTGCCAGCAGCCAAGGGTTCGGACCCACAGATACGCAGTATTTT.

A few counts support this clonotype. The V and J genes are TRBV12-5 and TRBJ2-7, with 8 bases identical to TRBD1. Unmatched junction bases numbered 6, after V lost 1 base and J lost 4 bases. Germline V gene data show CDR1 as LGHNT and CDR2 as FRNRAP. CDR3 length: 15 residues. The CDR3 DNA reads TGTGCTAGTGGTTTGGCGACAGGGGCCGGGTACGAGCAGTACTTC. It codes for CASGLATGAGYEQYF. Full variable domain (remainder filled in from reference TRBV12-5 and TRBJ2-7): DARVTQTPRHKVTEMGQEVTMRCQPILGHNTVFWYRQTMMQGLELLAYFRNRAPLDDSGMPKDRFSAEMPDATLATLKIQPSEPRDSAVYFCASGLATGAGYEQYFGPGTRLTVT.

This sequence joins TRBV18 and TRBJ2-6; no firm D call. Trimming took off 5 bases at V and 0 bases at J, with 14 bases between the two ends. Per the germline V gene, CDR1 is KGHSH and CDR2 is LQKENI. This CDR3 region has 17 residues. The CDR3 loop reads CASSWAPRRSGANVLTF. The CDR3 coding sequence is TGTGCCAGCTCATGGGCTCCCAGACGCTCTGGGGCCAACGTCCTGACTTTC.

This clonotype occurred a few times. The chain uses TRBV12-3 or TRBV12-4 and TRBJ1-4; tentatively, D is TRBD1 (6 bases). Trimming took off 6 bases at V and 5 bases at J, with 13 bases between the two ends. The CDR3 extends over 14 amino acids. CDR3 region: CASSDTGTNEKLFF. As DNA, the CDR3 is TGTGCCAGCAGCGACACAGGGACCAATGAAAAACTGTTTTTT.

A few counts support this clonotype. The chain recombines TRBV4-1 with TRBJ1-4; no definite D call. The V end was cut by 6 bases, the J end by 4 bases, with 12 bases between. The germline V gene encodes CDR1 MGHRA and CDR2 YSYEKL. CDR3 length: 14 amino acids. Written as DNA, the CDR3 is TGCGCCAGCAGTCTTACAAGGGTTAATGAAAAACTGTTTTTT. It encodes CASSLTRVNEKLFF.

This clonotype was counted many times. V and J are TRBV28 and TRBJ2-4; no definite D call. Germline V gene data show CDR1 as MDHEN and CDR2 as SYDVKM. With 6 bases removed from V and 0 bases from J, the gap between germline ends came to 9 bases. CDR3 length: 14 residues. The CDR3 DNA reads TGTGCCAGCAGCGATTCGGTAGCCAAAAACATTCAGTACTTC. Protein sequence: CASSDSVAKNIQYF.

The rearrangement joins TRBV5-5 to TRBJ2-5, with 11 bases lining up with TRBD1. Germline CDR1 SGHKS, CDR2 YYEKEE (reference sequence). The CDR3 is 18 amino acids. Germline trimming cut 1 base from V and 1 base from J; bases unmatched to any gene: 9. The CDR3, as DNA: TGTGCCAGCAGCTTGCGGGGCTCGGGACAGGGGGGCCAAGAGACCCAGTACTTC. Translated, it gives CASSLRGSGQGGQETQYF.

CDR3 residues: CSAPTGGRGYTF. DNA of the CDR3: TGCAGTGCTCCGACAGGGGGCAGGGGCTACACCTTC. The V call is TRBV20-1, the J call TRBJ1-2; 10 bases agree with TRBD1. The CDR3 contains 12 residues. V shed 5 bases and J 8 bases; nucleotides not matched to a gene: 5. Germline loops: CDR1 DFQATT, CDR2 SNEGSKA (reference sequence).

CDR3: CASSQYGGGQGETQYF. In DNA, the CDR3 is TGCGCCAGCAGCCAGTATGGCGGGGGGCAAGGAGAGACCCAGTACTTC. The rearrangement uses TRBV4-1 and TRBJ2-5, with TRBD2 identical over 8 bases. Germline assignment: CDR1 MGHRA and CDR2 YSYEKL. This CDR3 spans 16 amino acids. Trimming removed 3 bases from V and 4 bases from J; junction bases left unmatched: 10.

This chain joins TRBV7-6 and TRBJ2-1; 10 positions match TRBD2. The length of the CDR3 is 16 residues. CDR1 and CDR2 from the germline V gene are SGHVS and FNYEAQ. With 5 bases clipped from V and 3 bases from J, the junction kept 7 bases outside the gene matches. The CDR3 coding sequence is TGTGCCAGCAGCGCCCTGTCTAGCGGGGGCTACAATGAGCAGTTCTTC. It codes for CASSALSSGGYNEQFF.

The chain carries TRBV24-1 and TRBJ2-5, with 13 bases matching TRBD2. CDR1 and CDR2 from the germline V gene are KGHDR and SFDVKD. V dropped 4 bases and J dropped 5; count of bases not matched to a gene: 3. This CDR3 is 15 amino acids long. The CDR3 loop is CATSDGLAGAETQYF. For the CDR3, the DNA is TGTGCCACCAGTGACGGACTAGCGGGGGCGGAGACCCAGTACTTC.

The chain links TRBV10-1 to TRBJ2-1; 7 positions match TRBD2. Germline V CDR1 and CDR2: WNHNN, SYGVQD (reference sequence). The CDR3 loop spans 14 amino acids. The junction had 8 bases not matched to a gene; V was cut back by 4 bases and J by 8 bases. CDR3 nucleotide sequence: TGCGCCAGCAGTGTTGAGCGGGGTGTCTATGAGCAGTTCTTC. Translation gives CASSVERGVYEQFF.